This T cell receptor beta chain originates from a study of cytomegalovirus exposure and HLA in healthy donors. Study outcomes and limitations: Reports showed the classifier diagnosing cytomegalovirus status with high specificity and sensitivity. TCR beta sequences reportedly predicted most subjects' HLA-A and HLA-B alleles accurately. Analyzed later, most CMV-associated TCR beta chains appeared HLA-restricted.

With respect to this clone: Its specificity is not known.

Researchers ran the PCR with 60 Vbeta and 13 Jbeta primers. In the original processing: Unique TCR beta chains numbered about 80 million in a later analysis, with around 11 million shared. Clones were sequenced by immunoSEQ multiplex PCR, and TCRdb holds only the in-frame ones, with some missing. The V and J calls and clone size are taken from that table; D and trimming were inferred from the DNA. The table shows about 160,000 clones, with approximately 80% occurring only once. V shed 7 bases and J 2 bases; nucleotides not matched to a gene: 6. Germline V gene lookup returns CDR1 SGHRS and CDR2 YFSETQ. The CDR3 is 13 residues long.

Sample: PBMCs. The TCR originated in a man aged 18 to 30 in good health and CMV-seronegative. The chain has TRBV5-1 and TRBJ2-7; TRBD1 aligns across 7 bases. The CDR3 sequence is CASFRDSPYEQYF. CDR3 DNA: TGCGCCAGCTTCCGGGACAGCCCCTACGAGCAGTACTTC.